Listed below are T cell receptor beta chains from one sample, sequenced in a study of T cell responses to AZD1222 COVID-19 vaccine. Profiling relied on immunoSEQ multiplex PCR, and the TCRdb table lists in-frame clones only, not all of them. Found here are about 270,000 clones, almost 95% of them singletons; the top ten hold 0.55%. Sequenced material: peripheral blood, taken 28 days after the second AZD1222 dose. The receptors originated from an adult who received the AZD1222 COVID-19 vaccine. Both conserved end residues are part of each CDR3. The order of the fields is D gene, clone size, J gene, V gene, CDR3 DNA, CDR3 protein. A D gene is named only where the DNA matches it firmly. Size values are once, few and many counts, or a class for expanded clones, and some rows have none.

-	-	TRBJ2-1	TRBV5-5	TGTGCCAGCAGTCTGGAGGGGATTGGAGAGCAGTTCTTC	CASSLEGIGEQFF
TRBD1	few	TRBJ1-2	TRBV5-1	TGCGCCAGCAGCCTTGGACAGGGGGGTCATGGCTACACCTTC	CASSLGQGGHGYTF
-	-	TRBJ1-3	TRBV5-1	TGCGCCAGCAGCTTGGCCACGGGCTCTGGAAACACCATATATTTT	CASSLATGSGNTIYF
TRBD1	-	TRBJ2-5	TRBV3-1/TRBV3-2	TGTGCCAGCAGCCAGGGGACAGGGGAGGCGGAGACCCAGTACTTC	CASSQGTGEAETQYF
-	-	TRBJ1-3	TRBV28	TGTGCCAGCAGTTCGCATCACTCTGGAAACACCATATATTTT	CASSSHHSGNTIYF
-	-	TRBJ2-4	TRBV6-5	TGTGCCAGCTCGGACAGTTTGCTAGCCGGGACCATTCAGTACTTC	CASSDSLLAGTIQYF
-	-	TRBJ2-7	TRBV5-1	TGCGCCAGCAGGAGGGCGCAGGGGAATTGGGAAGAGCAGTACTTC	CASRRAQGNWEEQYF
-	-	TRBJ1-1	TRBV7-9	TGTGCCAGCAGCTTGAATCAGGGTACTGAAGCTTTCTTT	CASSLNQGTEAFF
-	-	TRBJ2-7	TRBV7-2	TGTGCCAGCAGCTTTAACGGGGTGGGTGAGCAGTACTTC	CASSFNGVGEQYF
TRBD2	-	TRBJ2-7	TRBV5-1	TGCGCCAGCAGCTTCAGCGGGGGTGCCTACGAGCAGTACTTC	CASSFSGGAYEQYF
-	-	TRBJ1-3	TRBV6-5	TGTGCCAGCAGGGACAGCCGCTCTGGAAACACCATATATTTT	CASRDSRSGNTIYF
TRBD1	-	TRBJ2-4	TRBV3-1/TRBV3-2	TGTGCCAGCGCTAGGGACAGCAAAAACATTCAGTACTTC	CASARDSKNIQYF
-	-	TRBJ2-7	TRBV28	TGTGCCGGTTCGGGACGGAATCCCTACGAGCAGTACTTC	CAGSGRNPYEQYF
-	-	TRBJ2-7	TRBV4-1	TGCGCCAGCAGCCATGCAGGTGGGGAGCAGTACTTC	CASSHAGGEQYF
TRBD1	few	TRBJ2-6	TRBV7-3	TGTGCCAGCAGCCCCGGACAGGGTTACTCTGGGGCCAACGTCCTGACTTTC	CASSPGQGYSGANVLTF
-	-	TRBJ1-2	TRBV12-3/TRBV12-4	TGTGCCAGCAGTTTAGCCGGAAATGGCTACACCTTC	CASSLAGNGYTF
TRBD1	once	TRBJ1-5	TRBV7-3	TGTGCCAGCAGCTTAGACAGGGATCAGCCCCAGCATTTT	CASSLDRDQPQHF
-	-	TRBJ2-7	TRBV14	TGTGCCAGCAGCCAACTCGACAGGCCAACCTACGAGCAGTACTTC	CASSQLDRPTYEQYF
-	-	TRBJ1-2	TRBV28	TGTGCCAGCAGTTTATTGGGGACTGGCGTGATCTATGGCTACACCTTC	CASSLLGTGVIYGYTF
-	once	TRBJ2-3	TRBV7-2	TGTGCCAGCAGCTTAGACGGGACCGTCACAGATACGCAGTATTTT	CASSLDGTVTDTQYF
-	-	TRBJ2-7	TRBV28	TGTGCCAGCAGTTTCTCTGACAGCCTTGAGCAGTACTTC	CASSFSDSLEQYF
-	-	TRBJ2-7	TRBV12-2	TGTGCAAGTCGCTTGGGGCCGGGACAGGGCCCGCCCGAGCAGTACTTC	CASRLGPGQGPPEQYF
-	once	TRBJ1-3	TRBV25-1	TGTGCCAGCAGGGAAACAGGGAGGGCTGGAAACACCATATATTTT	CASRETGRAGNTIYF
TRBD1	-	TRBJ1-1	TRBV7-2	TGTGCCAGCAGCTTTCCCGGGACAGGGGACACTGAAGCTTTCTTT	CASSFPGTGDTEAFF
-	few	TRBJ2-2	TRBV28	TGTGCCAGCAGTTTCCCCCTTAGCGTGGGGGGCACCGGGGAGCTGTTTTTT	CASSFPLSVGGTGELFF
TRBD2	-	TRBJ2-1	TRBV7-9	TGTGCCAGCAGCCAAGCGGGAGTAGGTGATGAGCAGTTCTTC	CASSQAGVGDEQFF
-	-	TRBJ1-4	TRBV5-1	TGCGCCAGCAGCTTGCCTGATGCTGAAAAACTGTTTTTT	CASSLPDAEKLFF
TRBD2	-	TRBJ2-3	TRBV4-3	TGCGCCAGCAGCCAAGATCCAGGAGGTTACCGGGGGGGGGATACGCAGTATTTT	CASSQDPGGYRGGDTQYF
-	-	TRBJ2-3	TRBV2	TGTGCCAGCACCGAGGGGGGCGATACGCAGTATTTT	CASTEGGDTQYF
TRBD2	-	TRBJ2-3	TRBV10-3	TGTGCCATCAGTCTGACTAGCGGGGGCACAGATACGCAGTATTTT	CAISLTSGGTDTQYF
-	-	TRBJ1-2	TRBV2	TGTGCCAGCGGAATGTCGAATGGCTACACCTTC	CASGMSNGYTF
-	-	TRBJ1-5	TRBV3-1/TRBV3-2	TGTGCCAGCAGCCAAGATTGGCAGAATCAGCCCCAGCATTTT	CASSQDWQNQPQHF
-	-	TRBJ2-2	TRBV28	TGTGCCAGCAGGACAGGAAACACCGGGGAGCTGTTTTTT	CASRTGNTGELFF
TRBD1	-	TRBJ2-4	TRBV28	TGTGCCAGCAGGACAGGGATGGTGAAGGTTGGGGACATTCAGTACTTC	CASRTGMVKVGDIQYF
TRBD1	-	TRBJ1-1	TRBV3-1/TRBV3-2	TGTGCCAGCACCCGACAGGGAGGGGACACTGAAGCTTTCTTT	CASTRQGGDTEAFF
-	few	TRBJ1-2	TRBV18	TGTGCCAGCTCACCACCGCGGGCAGGGCAAGGCTACACCTTC	CASSPPRAGQGYTF
TRBD1	few	TRBJ1-5	TRBV4-1	TGCGCCAGCAGCCAAATTCCGGGACAGGGGCAGCCCCAGCATTTT	CASSQIPGQGQPQHF
-	-	TRBJ2-5	TRBV12-3/TRBV12-4	TGTGCCAGCGGGGGGAACCCGGGTGAGACCCAGTACTTC	CASGGNPGETQYF
TRBD1	-	TRBJ1-2	TRBV5-1	TGCGCCAGCAGCACCTGGACAGGGGTCGGCTATGGCTACACCTTC	CASSTWTGVGYGYTF
-	-	TRBJ2-1	TRBV18	TGTGCCAGCTCACCTGGCGCCTACAATGAGCAGTTCTTC	CASSPGAYNEQFF
-	-	TRBJ1-1	TRBV28	TGTGCCAGCAGTTTAAATGTAGGGCGAGGCACTGAAGCTTTCTTT	CASSLNVGRGTEAFF
-	-	TRBJ1-1	TRBV2	TGTGCCAGCAGCCGAGCGGGGCGTTTGAACACTGAAGCTTTCTTT	CASSRAGRLNTEAFF
TRBD2	once	TRBJ2-7	TRBV6-2/TRBV6-3	TGTGCCAGCAGTTGGACTAGGGGCGAGCAGTACTTC	CASSWTRGEQYF
-	-	TRBJ2-5	TRBV9	TGTGCCAGCAGCCCGGAGGTTCTCCAAGAGACCCAGTACTTC	CASSPEVLQETQYF
-	-	TRBJ2-7	TRBV18	TGTGCCAGCTCACCAAGTGACAACTCCTACGAGCAGTACTTC	CASSPSDNSYEQYF
TRBD1	-	TRBJ2-7	TRBV5-3	TGTGCCAGAAGCCGCCCGAGGACAGGATTCTACGAGCAGTACTTC	CARSRPRTGFYEQYF
-	-	TRBJ2-7	TRBV11-2	TGTGCCAGCAGCTTAGGGGCTCCCTACGAGCAGTACTTC	CASSLGAPYEQYF
TRBD1	-	TRBJ1-1	TRBV9	TGTGCCAGCAGCGTAGCATCCCAGGGGGTAGGTACTGAAGCTTTCTTT	CASSVASQGVGTEAFF
-	-	TRBJ1-1	TRBV24-1	TGTGCCACCAGTGACGGCTTGAACACTGAAGCTTTCTTT	CATSDGLNTEAFF
TRBD2	-	TRBJ2-1	TRBV28	TGTGCCAGCAGGACTCGCGGGGGCTACAATGAGCAGTTCTTC	CASRTRGGYNEQFF
TRBD1	once	TRBJ1-4	TRBV30	TGTGCCTGGGACATGGGGACAGGGTGGGAAAAACTGTTTTTT	CAWDMGTGWEKLFF
TRBD1	-	TRBJ1-1	TRBV4-1	TGCGCCAGCAGCCCCGGACAGGGGTCCTTGAACACTGAAGCTTTCTTT	CASSPGQGSLNTEAFF
-	-	TRBJ1-2	TRBV4-1	TGCGCCAGCAGCCAAGAGGTCCCGTGGGGTTATGGCTACACCTTC	CASSQEVPWGYGYTF
-	-	TRBJ1-3	TRBV20-1	TGCAGTGCTAGTGGGGGGGCACCCTCTGGAAACACCATATATTTT	CSASGGAPSGNTIYF
-	-	TRBJ2-5	TRBV6-2/TRBV6-3	TGTGCCAGCAGCTTTCCCGGCATAGAGACCCAGTACTTC	CASSFPGIETQYF
-	-	TRBJ2-2	TRBV5-1	TGCGCCAGCAGCTTGACCGAGAACACCGGGGAGCTGTTTTTT	CASSLTENTGELFF
-	-	TRBJ2-1	TRBV25-1	TGTGCCAGCAGTGAATCCGGTAGCGGCTCCTCCTACAATGAGCAGTTCTTC	CASSESGSGSSYNEQFF
TRBD1	-	TRBJ1-6	TRBV9	TGTGCCAGCAGCGCAGGGGGAAGCTCCTATAATTCACCCCTCCACTTT	CASSAGGSSYNSPLHF
-	once	TRBJ1-6	TRBV7-8	TGTGCCAGCACCGTGCAACAAGGGGGAATGAATTCACCCCTCCACTTT	CASTVQQGGMNSPLHF